The 24 T cell receptor beta chains below were found in one sample sequenced in a study of cytomegalovirus exposure and HLA in healthy donors. PCR primers comprised 60 Vbeta and 13 Jbeta primers. Data came from immunoSEQ multiplex PCR; TCRdb stores just in-frame clones and leaves some out. The data hold 150,000 to 250,000 clones, with roughly 85% observed a single time. The specimen was PBMCs. Every receptor here comes from a woman in her fifties or sixties in good health and CMV-seronegative.

This clone was observed a handful of times. V is TRBV11-2 and J is TRBJ2-1; D is perhaps TRBD1 (6 bases). The CDR3 spans 14 residues. CDR1 is SGHAT, CDR2 FQNNGV, per germline. Trimming took 3 bases from V and 1 from J, leaving 7 bases between them. The chain's CDR3 is CASSFGQSYNEQFF. The CDR3 bases are TGTGCCAGCAGCTTCGGACAGTCCTACAATGAGCAGTTCTTC. The whole variable domain, remainder taken from reference TRBV11-2 and TRBJ2-1, is EAGVAQSPRYKIIEKRQSVAFWCNPISGHATLYWYQQILGQGPKLLIQFQNNGVVDDSQLPKDRFSAERLKGVDSTLKIQPAKLEDSAVYLCASSFGQSYNEQFFGPGTRLTVL.

J is TRBJ2-3 and V is TRBV30; no clear D gene. The CDR3 runs 13 residues. Germline V CDR1 and CDR2: GTSNPN, SVGIG (reference sequence). Trimming took 3 bases from V and 0 from J, leaving 7 bases between them. The CDR3 DNA is TGTGCCTGGAGCCGAGAAAGCACAGATACGCAGTATTTT. Protein: CAWSRESTDTQYF.

The chain joins TRBV7-2 to TRBJ2-2; TRBD2 agrees at 11 bases. The CDR3 is 16 amino acids. V trimming: 3 bases; J trimming: 1 base; junction bases outside the gene matches: 1. Germline V gene data show CDR1 as SGHTA and CDR2 as FQGNSA. The CDR3 coding sequence is TGTGCCAGCAGCTTCGGGACTAGCGGGAACACCGGGGAGCTGTTTTTT. Translating gives CASSFGTSGNTGELFF. Filled out from reference TRBV7-2 and TRBJ2-2, the complete variable domain reads GAGVSQSPSNKVTEKGKDVELRCDPISGHTALYWYRQSLGQGLEFLIYFQGNSAPDKSGLPSDRFSAERTGGSVSTLTIQRTQQEDSAVYLCASSFGTSGNTGELFFGEGSRLTVL.

The chain joins TRBV4-3 to TRBJ2-1; D not resolved. The germline V gene encodes CDR1 LGHNA and CDR2 YSLEER. CDR3 length equals 15 residues. V lost 4 bases and J 8 bases, leaving 18 bases between the germline ends. The CDR3 coding sequence is TGCGCCAGCAGCCCTCTCCCCGGAAGGCAGGATGAGCAGTTCTTC. Translation gives CASSPLPGRQDEQFF.

This sequence joins TRBV28 and TRBJ1-2; tentatively, D is TRBD1 (5 bases). CDR3 length: 15 amino acids. CDR1 is MDHEN, CDR2 SYDVKM, per germline. V gave up 6 bases and J gave up 2 bases, with 16 bases separating them. The CDR3 here is CASRPPTGWNYGYTF. CDR3 nucleotides: TGTGCCAGCAGGCCTCCCACAGGTTGGAACTATGGCTACACCTTC.

The J gene is TRBJ2-2, the V gene TRBV5-4; 12 bases line up with TRBD2. Germline trimming cut 0 bases from V and 8 bases from J; bases unmatched to any gene: 2. Germline V gives CDR1 SGHNT, CDR2 YYREEE (reference sequence). CDR3 length: 15 amino acids. CDR3 sequence: CASSLASGRGGELFF. As DNA, the CDR3 is TGTGCCAGCAGCTTGGCTAGCGGGAGGGGTGGGGAGCTGTTTTTT. The whole variable domain, remainder taken from reference TRBV5-4 and TRBJ2-2, is ETGVTQSPTHLIKTRGQQVTLRCSSQSGHNTVSWYQQALGQGPQFIFQYYREEENGRGNFPPRFSGLQFPNYSSELNVNALELDDSALYLCASSLASGRGGELFFGEGSRLTVL.

The chain links TRBV7-9 to TRBJ2-3; D unclear. From germline, CDR1 is SEHNR and CDR2 FQNEAQ (reference sequence). Trimming pared 0 bases from V and 0 bases from J, leaving 4 bases between. The CDR3 spans 14 residues. The CDR3 loop is CASSLAQSTDTQYF. Here the CDR3 DNA reads TGTGCCAGCAGCTTAGCACAAAGCACAGATACGCAGTATTTT.

V gene TRBV28 combines with J gene TRBJ2-7; a weak D match, TRBD2 (6 bases). The CDR3 totals 11 residues. Germline assignment: CDR1 MDHEN and CDR2 SYDVKM. The CDR3 DNA reads as TGTACGGCGGGGAGACCCTACGAGCAGTACTTC. It specifies CTAGRPYEQYF.

In its sample, this clone was seen once. The chain joins TRBV18 to TRBJ2-7; TRBD2 matches at 7 bases. J was trimmed by 6 bases and V by 4 bases; bases with no gene match: 18. The germline gives CDR1 KGHSH, CDR2 LQKENI. The CDR3 has 17 residues. The CDR3 bases are TGTGCCAGCTCACGGGTTGAATCTAGTGGGAGGGCCGGCGAGCAGTACTTC. Its translation: CASSRVESSGRAGEQYF.

The chain links TRBV5-5 to TRBJ2-2, with no clear D. This CDR3 is built from 13 residues. V lost 4 bases to trimming and J lost 7 bases, with 11 bases between them. CDR1 and CDR2 (germline): SGHKS, YYEKEE (reference sequence). The CDR3 region has the DNA TGTGCCAGCAGCCTTCTAGTGGTCGGGGAGCTGTTTTTT. This gives the protein CASSLLVVGELFF.

The J gene is TRBJ1-1, the V gene TRBV10-3; 10 nucleotides align to TRBD1. The CDR3 runs 15 residues. CDR1 and CDR2 (germline): ENHRY, SYGVKD. Germline trimming cut 4 bases from V and 5 bases from J; bases unmatched to any gene: 7. The CDR3 is CAISGRQGARTEAFF. CDR3 bases: TGTGCCATCAGTGGGAGACAGGGGGCGCGGACTGAAGCTTTCTTT.

This chain joins TRBV29-1 and TRBJ2-7, with a tentative D call TRBD2 (6 bases). The germline gives CDR1 SQVTM, CDR2 ANQGSEA. Trimming took off 2 bases at V and 4 bases at J, with 12 bases between the two ends. The CDR3 has 13 residues. This CDR3 is CSVETGVEYEQYF. The CDR3 coding sequence is TGCAGCGTTGAAACGGGAGTCGAGTACGAGCAGTACTTC.

This chain connects TRBV25-1 to TRBJ2-5; TRBD1 matches 10 bases. The CDR3 contains 15 residues. Germline V gene lookup returns CDR1 MGHDK and CDR2 SYGVNS. J was trimmed by 5 bases and V by 6 bases; bases with no gene match: 9. CDR3 sequence (DNA): TGTGCCAGCAGAAGACAGGGGGCAGATAGGGAGACCCAGTACTTC. Amino acid sequence: CASRRQGADRETQYF.

V is TRBV6-5 and J is TRBJ2-7; 7 nucleotides line up with TRBD2. The CDR3 contains 14 residues. The germline CDR1 and CDR2 sequences are MNHEY and SVGAGI. The V and J ends lost 4 bases and 2 bases, in that order; junction bases with no gene match: 5. This CDR3 is CASSSAGPPYEQYF. Written as DNA, the CDR3 is TGTGCCAGCAGTTCAGCGGGACCGCCCTACGAGCAGTACTTC.

The rearrangement joins TRBV6-1 to TRBJ1-1; 9 bases align to TRBD1. V lost 4 bases and J lost 3; bases outside the gene matches: 3. Germline CDR1 reads MNHNS; CDR2 reads SASEGT. This CDR3 region has 14 residues. CDR3 in DNA: TGTGCCAGCAGTGGGGACAGGGTAGACACTGAAGCTTTCTTT. The encoded protein is CASSGDRVDTEAFF.

The rearrangement uses TRBV2 and TRBJ1-2, with TRBD1 matching over 8 bases. The germline CDR1 and CDR2 sequences are SNHLY and FYNNEI. With 5 bases clipped from V and 8 bases from J, the junction kept 10 bases outside the gene matches. The CDR3 has 14 amino acids. CDR3 in amino acids: CASSRDRTSRGYTF. For the CDR3, the DNA is TGTGCCAGCAGTCGGGACAGGACTTCTAGGGGCTACACCTTC.

The chain recombines TRBV29-1 with TRBJ2-1; TRBD1 matches 7 bases. The germline gives CDR1 SQVTM, CDR2 ANQGSEA. The ends lost 5 bases at V and 0 bases at J; junction bases unmatched: 4. The CDR3 contains 14 residues. The CDR3: CSVSGQDSYNEQFF. The CDR3 region has the DNA TGCAGCGTTTCTGGACAGGACTCCTACAATGAGCAGTTCTTC.

This clone has a single count. The chain recombines TRBV10-3 with TRBJ2-3, with TRBD1 as a possible D gene (5 bases). With 10 bases removed from V and 5 bases from J, the gap between germline ends came to 19 bases. The length of the CDR3 is 14 residues. Per the germline V gene, CDR1 is ENHRY and CDR2 is SYGVKD. For the CDR3, the DNA is TGTGCCACCAGCATTAGTGGCCAGGGAGATACGCAGTATTTT. As protein: CATSISGQGDTQYF.

The chain has TRBV13 and TRBJ2-2; TRBD2 matches 8 bases. CDR3 length: 13 amino acids. CDR1 and CDR2 (germline): PRHDT, FYEKMQ (reference sequence). V shed 2 bases, J shed 7 bases, and the junction held 0 bases outside the gene matches. The CDR3 DNA is TGTGCCAGCAGCTTACGGGAGGGCGGGGAGCTGTTTTTT. It is translated as CASSLREGGELFF.

The chain has TRBV5-1 and TRBJ2-7, with 9 bases fitting TRBD2. Germline V gene lookup returns CDR1 SGHRS and CDR2 YFSETQ. The CDR3 consists of 15 residues. J was trimmed by 0 bases and V by 2 bases; bases with no gene match: 3. The CDR3 here is CASSLSTSGSYEQYF. The DNA for the CDR3 is TGCGCCAGCAGCTTATCGACTAGCGGCTCCTACGAGCAGTACTTC.

Points on this clone: Other DNA sequences in this sample translate to the same CDR3. The chain joins TRBV28 to TRBJ1-4; no definite D call. CDR1 and CDR2 from the germline V gene are MDHEN and SYDVKM. Deletions cut 10 bases from V and 0 bases from J, with 9 bases between. There are 13 residues in the CDR3. CDR3 DNA: TGTGCCACCTCAGTCGCAACTAATGAAAAACTGTTTTTT. This sequence encodes CATSVATNEKLFF.

The chain combines TRBV10-3 with TRBJ1-2; TRBD1 matches at 7 bases. J gave up 4 bases and V 6 bases, and 8 bases lay outside the gene matches. Germline loops: CDR1 ENHRY, CDR2 SYGVKD. This CDR3 has 14 residues. For the CDR3, the DNA is TGTGCCATCAGGCCGACAGGGAGGTCCTATGGCTACACCTTC. Amino acids: CAIRPTGRSYGYTF.

The chain carries TRBV19 and TRBJ2-7, with 8 bases matching TRBD1. The germline gives CDR1 LNHDA, CDR2 SQIVND (reference sequence). CDR3 length: 14 residues. V gave up 6 bases and J gave up 6 bases; unmatched junction bases: 10. CDR3 loop: CASSPEQGAREQYF. CDR3 nucleotide sequence: TGTGCCAGTAGCCCTGAGCAGGGGGCCCGCGAGCAGTACTTC.

This chain joins TRBV11-3 and TRBJ1-1; D may be TRBD1 (6 bases). Germline values: CDR1 SGHNT, CDR2 YENEEA. Deletions cut 4 bases from V and 5 bases from J, with 14 bases between. The CDR3 has 14 residues. CDR3 sequence: CASSSGTLGTEAFF. The CDR3 DNA follows: TGTGCCAGCAGCTCCGGGACATTGGGGACTGAAGCTTTCTTT.